This T cell receptor (beta chain) was captured by sequencing in a study of blood T cell repertoires in COVID-19. Study context: Researchers got acute and convalescent COVID-19 samples from the United States, Italy and Spain. Sources were T cells, B-cell-depleted T cells, or PBMCs; the material itself was cDNA or gDNA.

Germline CDR1 reads SGHRS; CDR2 reads YFSETQ. The CDR3 runs to 14 residues. Between the trimmed V and J ends, which lost 1 base and 2 bases, there was a span of 7 bases. Original handling: Researchers report that nucleated cell counts were estimated from reference gene primer amplification. Measured with immunoSEQ multiplex PCR; TCRdb has only the in-frame clones, and not every one. V and J calls and clone size are given by that table; D and trimming were obtained from the DNA. The sample gives about 490,000 clones, around 85% of which show up once; approximately 2.9% is in the top ten. The source material was peripheral blood. The receptor comes from a human donor in a cohort sampled during active COVID-19. The chain uses TRBV5-1 and TRBJ2-1; no clear D gene. Here the CDR3 reads CASSLSGAYNEQFF. The CDR3 region has the DNA TGCGCCAGCAGCTTGTCAGGCGCCTACAATGAGCAGTTCTTC.